The next 19 T cell receptor beta chains were all read from a single sample in a study of blood T cell repertoires in COVID-19. Produced via immunoSEQ multiplex PCR; TCRdb's table is partial and in-frame only. The table has fewer than 85,000 clones, under 90% seen once; the top ten hold around 3.9%. Sample: peripheral blood. The source of these receptors is a woman aged 55-69 years with acute or convalescent COVID-19.

V and J are TRBV19 and TRBJ1-2; the D is unclear. Trimming removed 2 bases at V and 2 bases at J, with 6 bases between. This CDR3 comprises 13 residues. The germline V gene has CDR1 LNHDA and CDR2 SQIVND (reference sequence). CDR3 nucleotides: TGTGCCAGTAGTATAAGTCGGAACTATGGCTACACCTTC. Translating it yields CASSISRNYGYTF.

This clone has just one count. This chain links TRBV3-1 (or the pseudogene TRBV3-2) with TRBJ1-2; D might be TRBD1 (5 bases). CDR1 and CDR2 (germline): LGHDT, YNNKEL (reference sequence). The CDR3 sequence is 14 residues long. The V gene lost 1 base and the J gene lost 5 bases, with 11 bases spanning the gap. The CDR3 sequence is CASSQGQGLYGYTF. CDR3 DNA sequence: TGTGCCAGCAGCCAAGGCCAGGGATTGTATGGCTACACCTTC.

J is TRBJ1-3 and V is TRBV11-2, with D tentatively TRBD1 (5 bases). The V gene's germline CDR1 is SGHAT and CDR2 FQNNGV. This CDR3 is 14 amino acids long. V dropped 1 base and J dropped 8 bases, with 12 bases sitting between them. CDR3 sequence reads: CASSLATGGDTIYF. The CDR3 DNA sequence: TGTGCCAGCAGCTTAGCGACTGGGGGGGACACCATATATTTT. Drawing the rest from reference TRBV11-2 and TRBJ1-3, the complete variable domain is EAGVAQSPRYKIIEKRQSVAFWCNPISGHATLYWYQQILGQGPKLLIQFQNNGVVDDSQLPKDRFSAERLKGVDSTLKIQPAKLEDSAVYLCASSLATGGDTIYFGEGSWLTVV.

This sequence joins TRBV5-6 and TRBJ1-1; D ambiguous. Deletions cut 0 bases from V and 1 base from J, with 10 bases between. The length of the CDR3 is 15 residues. The V gene's germline CDR1 is SGHDT and CDR2 YYEEEE. CDR3 DNA: TGTGCCAGCAGCTTGGCCGAGACTCCGAACACTGAAGCTTTCTTT. It is translated as CASSLAETPNTEAFF.

The V call is TRBV5-6, the J call TRBJ1-3; D might be TRBD1 (6 bases). Trimming took 0 bases from V and 2 from J, leaving 12 bases between them. The CDR3 is 16 amino acids. Germline CDR1 SGHDT, CDR2 YYEEEE. In DNA, the CDR3 is TGTGCCAGCAGCTTGGTGTCAGGGGTGACTGGAAACACCATATATTTT. Its translation is CASSLVSGVTGNTIYF.

The J gene is TRBJ1-4, the V gene TRBV18; no definite D call. Trimming pared 4 bases from V and 5 bases from J, leaving 14 bases between. CDR3 length: 15 amino acids. The germline CDR1 and CDR2 sequences are KGHSH and LQKENI. As DNA, the CDR3 is TGTGCCAGCTCACGAGTCAGCGGCCAAAATGAAAAACTGTTTTTT. Translating gives CASSRVSGQNEKLFF.

For the CDR3, the DNA is TGTGCCAGCAGCCAAGATTGGGCAGCAATGAACACTGAAGCTTTCTTT. Its translation: CASSQDWAAMNTEAFF. The J gene is TRBJ1-1, the V gene TRBV4-2, with unresolved D. Trimming removed 0 bases from V and 0 bases from J, with 11 bases in between. Per germline, CDR1 LGHNA and CDR2 YNFKEQ. CDR3 length: 16 residues.

This chain links TRBV27 with TRBJ1-2, with 10 bases aligning to TRBD1. The CDR3 runs to 13 residues. From germline, CDR1 is MNHEY and CDR2 SMNVEV (reference sequence). Unmatched junction bases numbered 2, after V lost 5 bases and J lost 5 bases. In DNA, the CDR3 is TGTGCCAGCAGTCAGGACAGGGGGTATGGCTACACCTTC. Its translation: CASSQDRGYGYTF.

Sample share makes this clone medium-sized (0.01 to 0.1%). The rearrangement joins TRBV7-8 to TRBJ1-3, with D possibly TRBD1 on 6 matching bases. V lost 1 base to trimming and J lost 9 bases, with 13 bases between them. From germline, CDR1 is SGHVS and CDR2 FQNEAQ. This CDR3 spans 14 amino acids. CDR3 bases: TGTGCCAGCAGCTTAGGGGACAACCGGGGCACCATATATTTT. This gives the protein CASSLGDNRGTIYF.

The chain couples TRBV24-1 to TRBJ2-2; the D gene is possibly TRBD2 (5 bases). Germline V CDR1 and CDR2: KGHDR, SFDVKD. The CDR3 is made up of 13 amino acids. With 8 bases removed from V and 7 bases from J, the gap between germline ends came to 13 bases. CDR3 residues: CATNRGSNGELFF. The CDR3 DNA reads as TGTGCCACCAACAGAGGGTCCAACGGGGAGCTGTTTTTT.

The chain uses TRBV6-5 and TRBJ1-5; the D gene is possibly TRBD1 (5 bases). The germline V gene has CDR1 MNHEY and CDR2 SVGAGI. With 7 bases removed from V and 6 bases from J, the gap between germline ends came to 10 bases. CDR3 length: 12 residues. The CDR3 protein is CASMQGIQPQHF. CDR3 bases: TGTGCCAGCATGCAGGGTATTCAGCCCCAGCATTTT.

The chain couples TRBV7-2 to TRBJ2-3; 9 bases are shared with TRBD1. The trim removed 5 bases at V and 4 bases at J, leaving 7 bases unmatched. This CDR3 comprises 15 residues. CDR1 SGHTA and CDR2 FQGNSA come from the germline V gene. CDR3: CASSPRDRAPDTQYF. CDR3 DNA sequence: TGTGCCAGCAGCCCACGGGACAGGGCGCCAGATACGCAGTATTTT. Based on the CDR3 plus reference TRBV7-2 and TRBJ2-3, the full variable domain is GAGVSQSPSNKVTEKGKDVELRCDPISGHTALYWYRQSLGQGLEFLIYFQGNSAPDKSGLPSDRFSAERTGGSVSTLTIQRTQQEDSAVYLCASSPRDRAPDTQYFGPGTRLTVL.

The V and J genes are TRBV7-2 and TRBJ2-7, with TRBD2 matching 11 bases. Per germline, CDR1 SGHTA and CDR2 FQGNSA. Trimming removed 5 bases from V and 3 bases from J; junction bases left unmatched: 3. The CDR3 is 14 residues long. The CDR3 loop is CASSKTSGVYEQYF. Here the CDR3 DNA reads TGTGCCAGCAGCAAGACTAGCGGGGTCTACGAGCAGTACTTC.

The chain links TRBV27 to TRBJ1-5, with D maybe TRBD1 (6 bases). The CDR3 contains 14 residues. Trimming stripped 4 bases from V and 5 bases from J, with 12 bases between. Germline-derived CDR1 and CDR2 are MNHEY and SMNVEV (reference sequence). DNA of the CDR3: TGTGCCAGCAGTTCCGACAGGCTACATCAGCCCCAGCATTTT. It encodes CASSSDRLHQPQHF.

V is TRBV25-1 and J is TRBJ1-4, with 9 bases fitting TRBD1. The germline CDR1 and CDR2 sequences are MGHDK and SYGVNS. The ends lost 3 bases at V and 1 base at J; junction bases unmatched: 6. The CDR3 runs to 17 residues. As DNA, the CDR3 is TGTGCCAGCAGTGACCACGGACAGGGGCTAACTAATGAAAAACTGTTTTTT. It specifies CASSDHGQGLTNEKLFF.

V gene TRBV29-1 combines with J gene TRBJ2-1; possible D gene TRBD2, 5 bases. Germline loops: CDR1 SQVTM, CDR2 ANQGSEA. The CDR3 has 12 residues. V lost 3 bases and J 8 bases, leaving 11 bases between the germline ends. The CDR3 is CSVDVMRDEQFF. The DNA for the CDR3 is TGCAGCGTTGACGTTATGAGGGATGAGCAGTTCTTC.

The V call is TRBV5-1, the J call TRBJ2-3, with 7 nucleotides matching TRBD2. This CDR3 has 15 amino acids. V trimming: 0 bases; J trimming: 0 bases; junction bases outside the gene matches: 1. Germline CDR1 is SGHRS and CDR2 is YFSETQ. CDR3 in DNA: TGCGCCAGCAGCTTGGGTAGCGGGAGCACAGATACGCAGTATTTT. Residues: CASSLGSGSTDTQYF.

The chain is built from TRBV5-6 and TRBJ1-5; no firm D call. V was trimmed by 1 base and J by 0 bases, leaving 2 bases between them. Germline CDR1 and CDR2: SGHDT and YYEEEE. The CDR3 is 13 residues long. CDR3 DNA: TGTGCCAGCAGCTTGCGTAGCAATCAGCCCCAGCATTTT. This sequence encodes CASSLRSNQPQHF.

The chain recombines TRBV7-6 with TRBJ2-3; TRBD2 aligns across 14 bases. The ends lost 5 bases at V and 6 bases at J; junction bases unmatched: 4. Germline CDR1 SGHVS, CDR2 FNYEAQ. CDR3 length equals 15 residues. CDR3 bases: TGTGCCAGCAGCCTCCGGACTAGCGGGAGGGATACGCAGTATTTT. This encodes CASSLRTSGRDTQYF.